Below are 20 T cell receptor beta chains sequenced from a single sample in a study of human T cells and chemical hapten exposure. Time point defined: patch test 1, 2 weeks after DPC sensitization. Regarding treatment: therapeutic diphenylcyclopropenone sensitization with weekly scalp DPC. One entry per CDR3 protein, called by TCRdb with MiXCR from the RACE reads. The sample includes fewer than 400,000 distinct CDR3 sequences, around 7% of them seen just once. The sample here was whole blood, taken in connection with sensitization to the hapten diphenylcyclopropenone (DPC). The receptor set was obtained from a woman aged 18-29 years with alopecia areata. Some clones in this sample may be carry-over from other donors' samples.

There are a few counts of this clonotype. This chain links TRBV6-1 with TRBJ1-1; 12 nucleotides agree with TRBD1. The CDR3 spans 14 residues. Germline lookup yields CDR1 MNHNS and CDR2 SASEGT. V dropped 11 bases and J dropped 5; count of bases not matched to a gene: 9. The CDR3 reads CAGGTGGLGTEAFF. The CDR3 DNA reads as TGTGCCGGAGGGACAGGGGGCCTCGGTACTGAAGCTTTCTTT.

This clonotype was counted ten times or more. The chain combines TRBV4-1 with TRBJ2-3, with 8 bases identical to TRBD2. This CDR3 contains 12 residues. Germline V gene sequence: CDR1 MGHRA, CDR2 YSYEKL. V was clipped by 4 bases and J by 14 bases; unmatched bases: 8. Here the CDR3 DNA reads TGCGCCAGCAGCCCCGAGCGGGGGCAGGGGTATTTT. It codes for CASSPERGQGYF.

This clonotype came up a few times. The chain uses TRBV7-2 and TRBJ2-3; 11 positions agree with TRBD1. Germline V gene data show CDR1 as SGHTA and CDR2 as FQGNSA. The junction had 11 bases not matched to a gene; V was cut back by 4 bases and J by 5 bases. The CDR3 runs 17 residues. CDR3 DNA sequence: TGTGCCAGCAGCTCTCCATGGACAGGGGGCCCCGAAGATACGCAGTATTTT. As protein: CASSSPWTGGPEDTQYF.

The gene calls are TRBV14 and TRBJ2-5, with D possibly being TRBD1 (6 bases). The germline gives CDR1 SGHDN, CDR2 FVKESK. The CDR3 spans 14 residues. V lost 0 bases to trimming and J lost 5 bases, with 10 bases between them. The CDR3 loop is CASSQDGGSETQYF. For the CDR3, the DNA is TGTGCCAGCAGCCAAGATGGGGGCAGTGAGACCCAGTACTTC.

V gene TRBV4-3 combines with J gene TRBJ1-1; D is perhaps TRBD1 (6 bases). This CDR3 is built from 18 residues. Germline-derived CDR1 and CDR2 are LGHNA and YSLEER. Trimming pared 0 bases from V and 5 bases from J, leaving 22 bases between. CDR3 region: CASSQDRVRGIGETEAFF. In DNA form, the CDR3 reads TGCGCCAGCAGCCAAGATCGGGTGAGGGGGATTGGAGAAACTGAAGCTTTCTTT.

The genes are TRBV20-1 and TRBJ1-4; D unresolved. CDR3 length: 14 residues. The V gene lost 5 bases and the J gene lost 12 bases, with 22 bases spanning the gap. CDR1 is DFQATT, CDR2 SNEGSKA, per germline (reference sequence). The DNA of the CDR3 is TGCAGTGCTCCTACTCCCCAGACCCCAGTCGAACTGTTTTTT. It encodes CSAPTPQTPVELFF.

This clonotype was counted ten times or more. The rearrangement links TRBV7-6 to TRBJ1-2; a possible D gene is TRBD1 (5 bases). Germline V gives CDR1 SGHVS, CDR2 FNYEAQ. The CDR3 totals 18 residues. V dropped 1 base and J dropped 4 bases, with 22 bases sitting between them. DNA of the CDR3: TGTGCCAGCAGCTTAGGGGGGTCAGGTTCCATCCCCCCCTATGGCTACACCTTC. Protein sequence: CASSLGGSGSIPPYGYTF.

This clonotype showed up just a few times. The V call is TRBV9, the J call TRBJ2-1; maybe TRBD1 (6 bases). Germline V gene sequence: CDR1 SGDLS, CDR2 YYNGEE. Deletions cut 0 bases from V and 10 bases from J, with 8 bases between. The CDR3 contains 12 residues. The CDR3 DNA sequence: TGTGCCAGCAGCGTAGTTCAGGGGGAGCAGTTCTTC. Protein product: CASSVVQGEQFF.

This clonotype showed up just a few times. The chain uses TRBV13 and TRBJ2-3; 7 positions match TRBD2. The CDR3 has 15 residues. V lost 4 bases and J lost 1; bases outside the gene matches: 5. CDR1 and CDR2 (germline): PRHDT, FYEKMQ (reference sequence). CDR3 nucleotide sequence: TGTGCCAGCAGCTACACTAGCGTTCGCACAGATACGCAGTATTTT. As protein: CASSYTSVRTDTQYF.

This clonotype was seen more than once but under ten times. The chain couples TRBV12-3 or TRBV12-4 to TRBJ2-3; TRBD2 matches at 8 bases. This CDR3 is built from 16 residues. V shed 3 bases, J shed 4 bases, and the junction held 9 bases outside the gene matches. The CDR3 sequence: CASSFGGGPGADTQYF. DNA for the CDR3: TGTGCCAGCAGTTTTGGCGGGGGGCCGGGGGCAGATACGCAGTATTTT.

The rearrangement uses TRBV5-1 and TRBJ1-1; D remains ambiguous. V dropped 4 bases and J dropped 1 base, with 11 bases sitting between them. This CDR3 region has 14 residues. CDR1 and CDR2 from the germline V gene are SGHRS and YFSETQ. The CDR3 coding sequence is TGCGCCAGCAGCCCAGGACCGGGGAACACTGAAGCTTTCTTT. This translates into CASSPGPGNTEAFF.

This clonotype occurred many times. CDR3 coding DNA: TGTGCCAGCAGTTACAAAGGTGGAGGGACTCAGCCCCAGCATTTT. Translating it yields CASSYKGGGTQPQHF. V and J are TRBV6-5 and TRBJ1-5; D perhaps matches TRBD1 (5 bases). Germline loops: CDR1 MNHEY, CDR2 SVGAGI. Trimming cost V 2 bases and J 6 bases, with 14 bases left between them. This CDR3 contains 15 residues.

The genes are TRBV12-3 or TRBV12-4 and TRBJ1-5; D possibly corresponds to TRBD1 (5 bases). CDR3 size: 16 residues. Trimming removed 1 base from V and 5 bases from J, with 15 bases in between. The CDR3 reads CASSLELWQGDQPQHF. CDR3 bases: TGTGCCAGCAGTTTAGAGCTGTGGCAGGGTGATCAGCCCCAGCATTTT.

This clonotype was seen repeatedly, ten times or more. The rearrangement links TRBV5-6 to TRBJ2-3; 11 bases agree with TRBD1. Unmatched junction bases numbered 5, after V lost 3 bases and J lost 5 bases. Germline values: CDR1 SGHDT, CDR2 YYEEEE. The CDR3 length is 15 residues. The CDR3 DNA reads as TGTGCCAGCAGCTCGGACAGGGGGCGGGTAGATACGCAGTATTTT. It translates to CASSSDRGRVDTQYF.

V and J are TRBV6-5 and TRBJ2-7; possibly TRBD1 for D (7 bases). Trimming cost V 2 bases and J 8 bases, with 19 bases left between them. There are 15 residues in the CDR3. CDR1 MNHEY and CDR2 SVGAGI come from the germline V gene. CDR3 sequence: CASSYQRRGTEKQYF. The CDR3 DNA is TGTGCCAGCAGTTACCAGCGACGCGGGACAGAAAAGCAGTACTTC.

In its sample, this clonotype was seen many times. The chain uses TRBV7-3 and TRBJ1-2; D not resolved. This CDR3 has 13 amino acids. V dropped 2 bases and J dropped 4 bases, with 8 bases sitting between them. The germline gives CDR1 SGHTA, CDR2 FQGTGA. CDR3 protein: CASSLDAGYGYTF. CDR3 nucleotide sequence: TGTGCCAGCAGCTTAGATGCTGGCTATGGCTACACCTTC.

This chain links TRBV28 with TRBJ2-7, with a tentative D call TRBD2 (5 bases). Germline V gene sequence: CDR1 MDHEN, CDR2 SYDVKM. CDR3 size: 14 residues. V was clipped by 1 base and J by 1 base, with 8 bases between them. CDR3 in DNA: TGTGCCAGCAGTTTATATGGGGAGTCCTACGAGCAGTACTTC. This codes for CASSLYGESYEQYF. Full variable domain (remainder filled in from reference TRBV28 and TRBJ2-7): DVKVTQSSRYLVKRTGEKVFLECVQDMDHENMFWYRQDPGLGLRLIYFSYDVKMKEKGDIPEGYSVSREKKERFSLILESASTNQTSMYLCASSLYGESYEQYFGPGTRLTVT.

The chain couples TRBV6-6 to TRBJ1-4, with D unresolved. V shed 2 bases and J shed 4 bases, with 8 bases lying between them. This CDR3 has 14 amino acids. CDR1 and CDR2 from the germline V gene are MNHNY and SVGAGI (reference sequence). The CDR3 is CASSYRQDNEKLFF. The CDR3 region has the DNA TGTGCCAGCAGTTACCGTCAGGATAATGAAAAACTGTTTTTT.

The chain is built from TRBV29-1 and TRBJ1-2; no reliable D call. CDR1 and CDR2 from the germline V gene are SQVTM and ANQGSEA. Trimming pared 7 bases from V and 3 bases from J, leaving 9 bases between. This CDR3 has 11 residues. In nucleotides, the CDR3 is TGCAGCGACGGGCTGGACTATGGCTACACCTTC. This encodes CSDGLDYGYTF.

This clonotype was seen just once. A much larger clone sits a single nucleotide away, making a read error possible. The rearrangement uses TRBV6-6 and TRBJ2-1; 8 bases are shared with TRBD1. The CDR3 totals 14 residues. CDR1 is MNHNY and CDR2 is SVGAGI in the germline V gene (reference sequence). CDR3 loop: CASSYPGQGNDQFF. The CDR3 DNA reads TGTGCCAGCAGTTACCCTGGACAGGGTAATGACCAGTTCTTC.